One and the same sample provided the 9 T cell receptor beta chains below, sequenced in a study of control samples from healthy donors and cancer patients. This table comes from immunoSEQ multiplex PCR, and its TCRdb copy is limited to in-frame clones, with some not included. Found here are approximately 110,000 clones, about nine tenths of them singletons; the top ten hold around 7.6%. Sequenced input: blood. These TCRs come from a woman younger than 35 in good health.

V gene TRBV15 combines with J gene TRBJ2-7; TRBD1 matches 7 bases. Germline CDR1 LNHNV, CDR2 YYDKDF (reference sequence). With 3 bases clipped from V and 8 bases from J, the junction kept 10 bases outside the gene matches. The CDR3 consists of 14 residues. The CDR3 loop is CATSRDRQGKKQYF. The CDR3 DNA is TGTGCCACCAGCAGGGACAGACAGGGTAAGAAGCAGTACTTC.

The genes are TRBV2 and TRBJ1-1; 7 nucleotides agree with TRBD1. This CDR3 is built from 14 residues. Germline V lookup: CDR1 SNHLY, CDR2 FYNNEI. The V gene end was trimmed by 5 bases and the J gene end by 1 base; junction bases not matched to a gene: 4. CDR3 DNA: TGTGCCAGCAGTTACAGGGGCTCGAACACTGAAGCTTTCTTT. Amino acids: CASSYRGSNTEAFF.

The chain combines TRBV4-3 with TRBJ2-1, with TRBD2 matching over 11 bases. Per germline, CDR1 LGHNA and CDR2 YSLEER. This CDR3 is 19 amino acids long. Germline trimming cut 1 base from V and 3 bases from J; bases unmatched to any gene: 11. The DNA for the CDR3 is TGCGCCAGCAGCCAAGGCTTCGGTGGTGGGACTAGCGGCTACAATGAGCAGTTCTTC. Its translation is CASSQGFGGGTSGYNEQFF.

This chain joins TRBV27 and TRBJ2-1; 12 bases match TRBD2. CDR3 size: 16 residues. Germline V gene data show CDR1 as MNHEY and CDR2 as SMNVEV (reference sequence). J lost 4 bases, V lost 3 bases, and 4 bases had no gene match. The CDR3: CASSLTGLAGYNEQFF. For the CDR3, the DNA is TGTGCCAGCAGTTTGACTGGACTAGCGGGGTACAATGAGCAGTTCTTC.

The rearrangement joins TRBV19 to TRBJ2-1; possibly TRBD2 for D (6 bases). Deletions cut 0 bases from V and 7 bases from J, with 13 bases between. This CDR3 contains 15 residues. From germline, CDR1 is LNHDA and CDR2 SQIVND (reference sequence). In nucleotides, the CDR3 is TGTGCCAGTAGTATAGACAGGGCTGGGGGGAATGAGCAGTTCTTC. Translation gives CASSIDRAGGNEQFF.

This chain joins TRBV11-2 and TRBJ2-7; TRBD1 aligns across 9 bases. Germline V CDR1 and CDR2: SGHAT, FQNNGV. CDR3 size: 16 residues. Trimming took 4 bases from V and 3 from J; bases not matched to a gene: 10. CDR3 sequence (DNA): TGTGCCAGCAGCTCCCTCCGGGACAGGGACGTCTACGAGCAGTACTTC. Translating it yields CASSSLRDRDVYEQYF.

The chain is built from TRBV9 and TRBJ2-7; 12 positions agree with TRBD2. V dropped 0 bases and J dropped 5; count of bases not matched to a gene: 3. CDR3 length: 15 amino acids. In germline, CDR1 is SGDLS, CDR2 YYNGEE. The CDR3 is CASSVGPSGRDEQYF. CDR3 sequence (DNA): TGTGCCAGCAGCGTAGGCCCTAGCGGGAGGGACGAGCAGTACTTC.

CDR3 coding DNA: TGTGCCAGCAGCCAAGAGCCCCGGACAGGCCAGGGGGGCTACACCTTC. Translation gives CASSQEPRTGQGGYTF. The chain couples TRBV14 to TRBJ1-2; 7 nucleotides line up with TRBD1. Germline-derived CDR1 and CDR2 are SGHDN and FVKESK. The CDR3 runs to 16 residues. Unmatched junction bases numbered 12, after V lost 0 bases and J lost 8 bases.

This sequence joins TRBV7-3 and TRBJ2-3; D gene uncertain. Germline CDR1 SGHTA, CDR2 FQGTGA. The CDR3 totals 16 residues. The ends were cut back, 1 base at V and 0 bases at J, with 11 bases in the middle. This CDR3 is CASSLSSRPSTDTQYF. The CDR3 DNA follows: TGTGCCAGCAGCTTAAGTTCCAGGCCGAGCACAGATACGCAGTATTTT.